The entry below gives a single T cell receptor beta chain sequence along with its context. This clone was seen a few times. Its antigen is currently not known. No qualities accompany the bases; no much larger clone lies one base away. The entry originates in a study of cytomegalovirus exposure and HLA in healthy donors (dated by TCRdb to about 2017). Notes on the research overall: An earlier analysis of about 560 of the donors reported 250 to 350 Gb of sequence data and some 110 million unique TCR beta sequences obtained from about 170 million T cells. An early release that covered more than 550 HLA-typed donors contained around 300 gigabases of sequencing data and roughly 84 million unique TCR sequences. Of the 300 to 500 genotyped donors, approximately 81% were placed in the genetic ancestry cluster associated with self-reported Caucasian donors. The study aimed to test whether signatures of past pathogen exposure could be identified by cataloging public T cell receptors. Using immunosequencing, the study profiled T cell repertoires from 550 to 750 subjects and related those repertoires to cytomegalovirus serostatus. A separate validation cohort of roughly 110 different subjects was used in addition to the roughly 620-subject first cohort. High-throughput TCR immunosequencing, statistical association of individual TCRs with disease status, and machine learning were combined to predict cytomegalovirus infection status. A later analysis re-examined previously published TCR beta repertoires from around 670 donors and added high-resolution HLA genotyping to investigate patterns of TCR occurrence. The later analysis used no new phenotypic data to find candidate immune exposures, relying instead on TCR beta sequences and their occurrence across donors. An earlier analysis of around 580 of the donors used high-throughput TCR beta sequencing to judge whether each TCR beta V gene segment behaved as functional or pseudogenic. Alongside the repertoire data, information on donor age, sex, ethnicity and CMV serostatus was compiled. Genome-wide SNP genotypes for about 60% of the 666 donors were used in a later genetic analysis, which treated that subset as a discovery cohort. All discovery cohort repertoires had been generated on a single sequencing platform. Both class I and class II loci were covered by HLA typing, at four-digit resolution. Typing coverage varied by locus: roughly 629-640 donors for A, B, C, DRB1 and DQB1; roughly 510 for DQA1; more than 600 for DPA1; roughly 450 for DPB1. Four to six DR-DQ haplotypes were handled as single units for association and clustering, since linkage in the cohort was strong. Among 300 to 500 genotyped donors of the cohort, an average of roughly 230,000 unique TCR beta nucleotide sequences was sequenced per donor, of which roughly 17% were non-productive. Overall study outcomes, separate from this receptor: Some IMGT-functional V segments, including TRBV6-2 and TRBV6-3, could not be told apart with the 87-base-pair reads, so those segments were excluded. In an earlier analysis of some 540 of the donors, most TCR beta V segments appeared in productive rearrangements about 87% or about 30% of the time, broadly matching IMGT annotations. Because counts were too low, around 17 rarely observed V segments, including chromosome 9 orphons, were left out of the earlier analysis of roughly 600 of the donors. In a later analysis, HLA-associated TCR beta chains were found to be more clonally expanded and to have lower generation probabilities than equally common non-associated chains. Correlated functional status among segregating V segments might reflect linkage disequilibrium, but an unknown experimental factor could not be ruled out. According to a later genetic analysis, donors in an Asian-associated ancestry cluster had fewer N-insertions in productive TCRs than the approximately 630-donor mean. The cohort was sequenced for TCR beta chains only, and without alpha or paired-chain data the features that could be detected were limited. An association between a missense DCLRE1C variant and V-gene and J-gene trimming of TCR beta chains was found in a later genetic analysis and replicated in an independent cohort. The classifier was reported to diagnose cytomegalovirus status with high specificity and sensitivity in both the original and validation cohorts. Strong co-occurrence of HLA alleles, especially DR and DQ, made assigning TCR associations to individual alleles difficult. In a later analysis, the rate of TCR association differed among HLA loci, with DRB1 alleles having the most associated TCRs and HLA-C alleles having the fewest. For the cohort, immune exposure information was limited to CMV serostatus. The study listed 164 TCR beta chains as associated with cytomegalovirus. Because HLA typing was unavailable for some donors at each locus, only the typed subset was used in association tests. Most TCR sequences were seen in very few donors, while some public TCRs were found in many individuals. A further reported finding was that TCR beta sequences accurately predicted the HLA-A and HLA-B alleles for most subjects in the first cohort. A few of the identified cytomegalovirus-associated TCR beta chains were confirmed in vitro to be specific for cytomegalovirus antigens. The authors suggested that the approach could potentially be extended to other disease states and immunological phenotypes. According to a later analysis, most CMV-associated TCR beta chains appeared to be HLA-restricted, and the HLA associations seemed to be driven largely by CMV exposure. Presence/absence analyses assumed roughly uniform sequencing depth across donors, an assumption that may not hold. A cluster of highly shared sequence variants was judged likely to represent a technical artifact of the sequencing pipeline. In a later analysis, several top co-occurrence clusters were reported to appear linked to parvovirus B19, influenza, CMV and Epstein-Barr virus. A later analysis associated 15,000 to 20,000 TCR beta sequences with specific HLA alleles at a false discovery rate of 0.05.

Libraries came from the immunoSEQ multiplex PCR assay. The multiplex PCR relied on a mix of 60 forward primers for TCR Vbeta segments and 13 reverse primers for TCR Jbeta segments. Amplification of the CDR3 region of rearranged TCR beta genes was performed with a multiplex PCR assay on genomic DNA. The amplified TCR beta libraries were sequenced on the Illumina HiSeq System as 87-base-pair reads. Concerning the study's data processing: In a later analysis, approximately 74 million unique TCR beta chains were counted across the roughly 670 repertoires, and approximately 11 million of these chains were shared by at least two donors. Raw reads were error-corrected and collapsed into unique sequences by a nearest-neighbor algorithm in which closely related sequences were merged to remove PCR and sequencing errors. To assign V, D and J gene segments, CDR3 sequences were aligned to IMGT reference sequences. For a sequence to be retained, at least a six-nucleotide match to both a V gene segment and a J gene segment was required. A rearrangement counted as productive if the CDR3 had no stop codons and remained in frame with V and J, and every other rearrangement counted as non-productive. Following IMGT convention, CDR3 was defined as the stretch from the second conserved V-encoded cysteine to the conserved J-encoded phenylalanine. Sequences without an unambiguous match to a single V gene segment were excluded from the earlier analysis of approximately 600 of the donors. In an earlier analysis of about 590 of the donors, a V segment was called functional when productive rearrangements were above 56.7%, and segregating when the standard deviation between donors exceeded 5%. A statistical classification framework was developed to diagnose cytomegalovirus status using the catalog of TCR beta chain sequences. In a later analysis, TCR nucleotide sequences were compared against IMGT/GENE-DB human TR gene sequences so that V and J genes could be assigned. In a later analysis, CDR3 sequences and most-parsimonious VDJ recombination scenarios were assigned using the TCRdist pipeline. In a later analysis, each TCR beta chain was defined by its CDR3 amino acid sequence together with its V-gene family, and reads without a unique V-gene family were excluded. A later analysis removed nearly 600 highly shared, low-generation-probability nucleotide sequences to deal with suspected cross-contamination and a sequencing artifact. In a later analysis, a clonal expansion index for each public chain was calculated from normalized within-repertoire ranks of inferred template counts. In a later analysis, generation probabilities were computed using a VDJ recombination model fitted to out-of-frame rearrangements, and the results were checked against IGoR. In a later analysis, TCR-TCR, TCR-HLA and TCR-CMV co-occurrence was scored with hypergeometric tests, and a repertoire-size bias correction was applied to TCR pairs. In a later analysis, false discovery rates were estimated by permuting HLA or CMV assignments 20 times. In a later analysis, co-occurring TCRs were grouped using DBSCAN, and TCRdist sequence similarity was added for clustering within HLA-allele-positive subsets. Repertoires with fewer than 30,000 or more than 120,000 public chains were left out of co-occurrence clustering, as were four to six repertoires with anomalous nucleotide sharing. TCRdb obtained this table from immuneACCESS and retained in-frame rearrangements with V and J assigned. These tables miss some clones; where compared with another copy, unresolved V genes account for less than half of the shortfall, and the remainder is unexplained. V, J and clone size are taken as reported in that table, and D and trimming were inferred from the DNA itself. This sample lists 170,000 or so clones; around 80% were detected once. Approximately 1.3% of the sample belongs to the ten largest clones.

The cohort comprised several hundred healthy bone marrow donors. At the time of sampling, every cohort member was nominally healthy, though immune exposures that went unrecorded were likely present. The donor tested CMV seropositive, placing the donor among the 310 or so seropositive members of the cohort. Every donor gave a peripheral blood sample, and the peripheral blood mononuclear cells from that sample were used for TCR beta sequencing. The Qiagen DNeasy Blood Extraction Kit was used to extract genomic DNA from the blood cell samples. V is shortened by 8 bases, J by 7 bases, and the region joining them spans 11 bases. The CDR1 and CDR2 encoded by the germline V gene (reference sequence) are LNHDA and SQIVND. The CDR3 sequence holds 11 residues, the cysteine and phenylalanine included. The sequence is cut down to CDR3 DNA, 33 bases in frame from base 1.

This clonotype was sampled from a woman younger than 45 in good health and CMV-seropositive. Sequencing was carried out using PBMCs. The rearranged segments are TRBV19 and TRBJ1-2, with TRBD1 tentatively as D gene (5 bases match). At the DNA level, the sequence is TGTGCCAGTTCGGGGGGAAGTGGCTACACCTTC. It encodes CASSGGSGYTF.